A single sample gave rise to the 21 T cell receptor beta chains below, sequenced in a study of blood T cell repertoires in COVID-19. The table came from immunoSEQ multiplex PCR; TCRdb's copy has only in-frame clones and leaves some out. The sample lists 150,000 to 200,000 clones, about nine tenths occurring once. The specimen was peripheral blood. The receptors were sampled from a man aged 40-50 years with acute or convalescent COVID-19.

This chain links TRBV12-3 or TRBV12-4 with TRBJ1-2, with D perhaps matching TRBD1 (6 bases). This CDR3 contains 12 residues. The V end lost 9 bases, the J end lost 7 bases, and 15 bases lay between the germline ends. The chain's CDR3 is CASKQGSFGYTF. CDR3 nucleotides: TGTGCCAGTAAACAGGGTTCGTTTGGCTACACCTTC.

The CDR3 sequence: CSVPHSSTNYGYTF. In DNA, the CDR3 is TGCAGCGTCCCTCACAGTAGTACTAACTATGGCTACACCTTC. The rearrangement joins TRBV29-1 to TRBJ1-2; D gene uncertain. This CDR3 has 14 amino acids. Germline CDR1 reads SQVTM; CDR2 reads ANQGSEA. V was cut by 6 bases and J by 0 bases, with 14 bases left in between.

The chain couples TRBV9 to TRBJ2-7, with D tentatively TRBD1 (6 bases). Germline values: CDR1 SGDLS, CDR2 YYNGEE. The V gene lost 4 bases and the J gene lost 0 bases, with 11 bases spanning the gap. CDR3 length: 14 residues. Written as DNA, the CDR3 is TGTGCCAGCAGCCCCGGGGACATCTCCTACGAGCAGTACTTC. This gives the protein CASSPGDISYEQYF.

The J gene is TRBJ2-4, the V gene TRBV15, with 12 bases that match TRBD2. The V gene's germline CDR1 is LNHNV and CDR2 YYDKDF (reference sequence). V lost 11 bases, J lost 6 bases, and 2 bases stayed unmatched. The CDR3 extends over 12 amino acids. This CDR3 reads CAVGLAGNIQYF. DNA of the CDR3: TGTGCCGTGGGACTAGCGGGAAACATTCAGTACTTC.

The rearrangement uses TRBV27 and TRBJ1-1; 7 nucleotides match TRBD1. Trimming removed 3 bases from V and 3 bases from J; junction bases left unmatched: 1. The CDR3 spans 13 residues. From germline, CDR1 is MNHEY and CDR2 SMNVEV (reference sequence). The CDR3 protein is CASSFTGDTEAFF. The CDR3 DNA follows: TGTGCCAGCAGTTTTACAGGGGACACTGAAGCTTTCTTT.

The rearrangement joins TRBV7-3 to TRBJ2-1, with 10 bases fitting TRBD2. The CDR3 extends over 13 amino acids. Germline-derived CDR1 and CDR2 are SGHTA and FQGTGA. V lost 4 bases, J lost 7 bases, and 1 base stayed unmatched. CDR3 sequence (DNA): TGTGCCAGCAGCTCAGCGGGGGGGAATGAGCAGTTCTTC. Translating it yields CASSSAGGNEQFF.

The chain uses TRBV3-1 (or the pseudogene TRBV3-2) and TRBJ2-2, with 7 bases lining up with TRBD1. V lost 4 bases and J lost 13; bases outside the gene matches: 6. The CDR3 is made up of 12 amino acids. From germline, CDR1 is LGHDT and CDR2 YNNKEL (reference sequence). CDR3 loop: CASSPRTGGLFF. In DNA form, the CDR3 reads TGTGCCAGCAGCCCCCGGACAGGTGGGCTGTTTTTT.

This chain links TRBV7-2 with TRBJ2-6; possibly TRBD2 for D (6 bases). CDR3 length: 17 amino acids. CDR1 is SGHTA, CDR2 FQGNSA, per germline. Trimming left V 5 bases short and J 4 bases short, with 18 bases between. CDR3 DNA: TGTGCCAGCAGCCCTCAGGCGGGCGGGGCCGGGGCCAACGTCCTGACTTTC. Translating it yields CASSPQAGGAGANVLTF.

This clone was observed a handful of times. V usage is TRBV6-2 or TRBV6-3 and J usage is TRBJ1-5, with TRBD1 matching 7 bases. Germline assignment: CDR1 MNHEY and CDR2 SVGEGT. The V segment lost 6 bases and the J segment 0 bases; nucleotides outside the gene matches: 8. This CDR3 region has 16 residues. The CDR3 bases are TGTGCCAGCAGCCTCTGGGGACAGCTTAGCAATCAGCCCCAGCATTTT. Translated: CASSLWGQLSNQPQHF.

Written as DNA, the CDR3 is TGTGCCAGCAGCTTGAACAGGGGTCCCGGGGAGCTGTTTTTT. Protein sequence: CASSLNRGPGELFF. This chain connects TRBV5-4 to TRBJ2-2, with 7 positions matching TRBD1. This CDR3 contains 14 residues. Germline assignment: CDR1 SGHNT and CDR2 YYREEE (reference sequence). With 1 base clipped from V and 6 bases from J, the junction kept 3 bases outside the gene matches. The full variable domain, its missing parts supplied by reference TRBV5-4 and TRBJ2-2, is ETGVTQSPTHLIKTRGQQVTLRCSSQSGHNTVSWYQQALGQGPQFIFQYYREEENGRGNFPPRFSGLQFPNYSSELNVNALELDDSALYLCASSLNRGPGELFFGEGSRLTVL.

The chain employs TRBV5-1 and TRBJ2-7; maybe TRBD1 (5 bases). CDR3 size: 16 residues. Germline V gene lookup returns CDR1 SGHRS and CDR2 YFSETQ. V was trimmed by 5 bases and J by 5 bases, leaving 23 bases between them. The CDR3 loop is CASRSTRAFSSNEQYF. In nucleotides, the CDR3 is TGCGCCAGCAGAAGTACCAGGGCGTTCTCTTCCAACGAGCAGTACTTC.

The V call is TRBV5-1, the J call TRBJ1-3, with D perhaps TRBD1 (6 bases). Trimming left V 2 bases short and J 1 base short, with 13 bases between. The CDR3 sequence is 16 residues long. From germline, CDR1 is SGHRS and CDR2 YFSETQ. The CDR3 nucleotides read TGCGCCAGCAGCTTCGGCAGGGGCGCATCTGGAAACACCATATATTTT. Translating gives CASSFGRGASGNTIYF.

The J gene is TRBJ1-2, the V gene TRBV6-2 or TRBV6-3; the D is unclear. Trimming cost V 7 bases and J 4 bases, with 10 bases left between them. There are 12 residues in the CDR3. Germline-derived CDR1 and CDR2 are MNHEY and SVGEGT. The CDR3 DNA reads TGTGCCAGCACCCCCAACGGCTATGGCTACACCTTC. The encoded protein is CASTPNGYGYTF.

V gene TRBV6-6 combines with J gene TRBJ2-2; weak D call: TRBD2 (6 bases). V was trimmed by 4 bases and J by 6 bases, leaving 9 bases between them. Germline V lookup: CDR1 MNHNY, CDR2 SVGAGI (reference sequence). The CDR3 is 13 amino acids. The CDR3 protein is CASSSSVSGELFF. DNA of the CDR3: TGTGCCAGCAGTTCTAGCGTCTCCGGGGAGCTGTTTTTT.

The chain joins TRBV10-3 to TRBJ1-1, with 9 bases that match TRBD1. Germline values: CDR1 ENHRY, CDR2 SYGVKD. Germline trimming cut 9 bases from V and 2 bases from J; bases unmatched to any gene: 7. The CDR3 is made up of 14 amino acids. The CDR3 region has the DNA TGTGCCATTGGGGGGACAGGGATAAACACTGAAGCTTTCTTT. Translated: CAIGGTGINTEAFF.

The chain has TRBV5-1 and TRBJ2-7; 10 bases are shared with TRBD1. CDR3 size: 15 residues. Germline values: CDR1 SGHRS, CDR2 YFSETQ. V lost 5 bases, J lost 5 bases, and 10 bases stayed unmatched. In nucleotides, the CDR3 is TGCGCCAGCAGTTCGTCGGGACAGGGGTCTAACGAGCAGTACTTC. It codes for CASSSSGQGSNEQYF.

This clone was counted once. This sequence joins TRBV6-5 and TRBJ2-7, with D tentatively TRBD1 (5 bases). The V gene lost 2 bases and the J gene lost 3 bases, with 8 bases spanning the gap. Per the germline V gene, CDR1 is MNHEY and CDR2 is SVGAGI. CDR3 length equals 13 residues. DNA for the CDR3: TGTGCCAGCAGTTACGGGGCCCGCTACGAGCAGTACTTC. This translates into CASSYGARYEQYF.

The J gene is TRBJ1-1, the V gene TRBV7-2, with D tentatively TRBD1 (5 bases). The germline gives CDR1 SGHTA, CDR2 FQGNSA. This CDR3 has 15 amino acids. V was pared by 3 bases and J by 8 bases, with 19 bases between. The CDR3 coding sequence is TGTGCCAGCAGCTTCGGGGGTTCCCTTTCAGTAGAAGCTTTCTTT. It translates to CASSFGGSLSVEAFF. Using reference TRBV7-2 and TRBJ1-1 for the parts outside the CDR3, the full variable domain is GAGVSQSPSNKVTEKGKDVELRCDPISGHTALYWYRQSLGQGLEFLIYFQGNSAPDKSGLPSDRFSAERTGGSVSTLTIQRTQQEDSAVYLCASSFGGSLSVEAFFGQGTRLTVV.

The rearrangement joins TRBV28 to TRBJ2-1; D might be TRBD1 (5 bases). Germline V gene lookup returns CDR1 MDHEN and CDR2 SYDVKM. V gave up 7 bases and J gave up 7 bases, with 11 bases separating them. CDR3 length: 12 amino acids. The CDR3 here is CASIKGVNEQFF. For the CDR3, the DNA is TGTGCCAGCATTAAAGGGGTAAATGAGCAGTTCTTC.

The chain joins TRBV3-1 (or the pseudogene TRBV3-2) to TRBJ2-7; 9 nucleotides match TRBD1. V was clipped by 4 bases and J by 6 bases; unmatched bases: 10. CDR3 length equals 15 residues. CDR1 LGHDT and CDR2 YNNKEL come from the germline V gene (reference sequence). CDR3 sequence reads: CASSRSGTGSGEQYF. The CDR3 coding sequence is TGTGCCAGCAGCCGTTCCGGGACAGGGTCTGGCGAGCAGTACTTC.

The chain uses TRBV7-2 and TRBJ1-2, with TRBD1 identical over 12 bases. The CDR3 extends over 16 amino acids. V gave up 7 bases and J gave up 7 bases; unmatched junction bases: 13. CDR1 and CDR2 from the germline V gene are SGHTA and FQGNSA. The CDR3 nucleotides read TGTGCCAGCACCCCCTCTCCGGGACAGGGGGCGCGTGGCTACACCTTC. As protein: CASTPSPGQGARGYTF.